This TCR beta chain is from a study of vaccination and CD4 T cells after COVID-19. Cultured CD4+ T-cell DNA underwent Oncomine TCR Beta short-read sequencing. One entry per CDR3 protein, called by TCRdb with MiXCR from the PCR reads. The sample records approximately 10,000 distinct CDR3 sequences, approximately 51% being singletons. Notes on the study in general: Convalescent patients had a median around 90% of post-vaccine SARS-CoV-2-reactive clones that were detected only after vaccination, not before it. Within the convalescent patients, spike mono-reactivity was found in 304 of 307 vaccine-specific clones.

The treatment was: approximately nine-day PBMC culture with coronavirus spike peptide pools or control peptides (ViraFEST assay). CD4+ T-cell collection from the unexposed donor predated the COVID-19 pandemic (2011-2018). Negative selection yielded CD4+ T cells from day-10 cultures. If enough cells were available, CD4+ T cells from unexposed donors were probed with SARS-CoV-2 S/N and four cold-coronavirus spikes. Germline V gene sequence: CDR1 SGHAT, CDR2 FQNNGV. The CDR3 length is 13 residues. Trimming removed 1 base at V and 6 bases at J, with 4 bases between. About this clonotype: Its antigen remains unknown.

The sequenced sample was CD4+ T cells from blood, cultured in vitro. The TCR sequence derives from a human donor in good health. V is TRBV11-2 and J is TRBJ1-6; no definite D call. The CDR3 DNA sequence: TGTGCCAGCAGCTTAGCTGGTAATTCACCCCTCCACTTT. Amino acid sequence: CASSLAGNSPLHF.